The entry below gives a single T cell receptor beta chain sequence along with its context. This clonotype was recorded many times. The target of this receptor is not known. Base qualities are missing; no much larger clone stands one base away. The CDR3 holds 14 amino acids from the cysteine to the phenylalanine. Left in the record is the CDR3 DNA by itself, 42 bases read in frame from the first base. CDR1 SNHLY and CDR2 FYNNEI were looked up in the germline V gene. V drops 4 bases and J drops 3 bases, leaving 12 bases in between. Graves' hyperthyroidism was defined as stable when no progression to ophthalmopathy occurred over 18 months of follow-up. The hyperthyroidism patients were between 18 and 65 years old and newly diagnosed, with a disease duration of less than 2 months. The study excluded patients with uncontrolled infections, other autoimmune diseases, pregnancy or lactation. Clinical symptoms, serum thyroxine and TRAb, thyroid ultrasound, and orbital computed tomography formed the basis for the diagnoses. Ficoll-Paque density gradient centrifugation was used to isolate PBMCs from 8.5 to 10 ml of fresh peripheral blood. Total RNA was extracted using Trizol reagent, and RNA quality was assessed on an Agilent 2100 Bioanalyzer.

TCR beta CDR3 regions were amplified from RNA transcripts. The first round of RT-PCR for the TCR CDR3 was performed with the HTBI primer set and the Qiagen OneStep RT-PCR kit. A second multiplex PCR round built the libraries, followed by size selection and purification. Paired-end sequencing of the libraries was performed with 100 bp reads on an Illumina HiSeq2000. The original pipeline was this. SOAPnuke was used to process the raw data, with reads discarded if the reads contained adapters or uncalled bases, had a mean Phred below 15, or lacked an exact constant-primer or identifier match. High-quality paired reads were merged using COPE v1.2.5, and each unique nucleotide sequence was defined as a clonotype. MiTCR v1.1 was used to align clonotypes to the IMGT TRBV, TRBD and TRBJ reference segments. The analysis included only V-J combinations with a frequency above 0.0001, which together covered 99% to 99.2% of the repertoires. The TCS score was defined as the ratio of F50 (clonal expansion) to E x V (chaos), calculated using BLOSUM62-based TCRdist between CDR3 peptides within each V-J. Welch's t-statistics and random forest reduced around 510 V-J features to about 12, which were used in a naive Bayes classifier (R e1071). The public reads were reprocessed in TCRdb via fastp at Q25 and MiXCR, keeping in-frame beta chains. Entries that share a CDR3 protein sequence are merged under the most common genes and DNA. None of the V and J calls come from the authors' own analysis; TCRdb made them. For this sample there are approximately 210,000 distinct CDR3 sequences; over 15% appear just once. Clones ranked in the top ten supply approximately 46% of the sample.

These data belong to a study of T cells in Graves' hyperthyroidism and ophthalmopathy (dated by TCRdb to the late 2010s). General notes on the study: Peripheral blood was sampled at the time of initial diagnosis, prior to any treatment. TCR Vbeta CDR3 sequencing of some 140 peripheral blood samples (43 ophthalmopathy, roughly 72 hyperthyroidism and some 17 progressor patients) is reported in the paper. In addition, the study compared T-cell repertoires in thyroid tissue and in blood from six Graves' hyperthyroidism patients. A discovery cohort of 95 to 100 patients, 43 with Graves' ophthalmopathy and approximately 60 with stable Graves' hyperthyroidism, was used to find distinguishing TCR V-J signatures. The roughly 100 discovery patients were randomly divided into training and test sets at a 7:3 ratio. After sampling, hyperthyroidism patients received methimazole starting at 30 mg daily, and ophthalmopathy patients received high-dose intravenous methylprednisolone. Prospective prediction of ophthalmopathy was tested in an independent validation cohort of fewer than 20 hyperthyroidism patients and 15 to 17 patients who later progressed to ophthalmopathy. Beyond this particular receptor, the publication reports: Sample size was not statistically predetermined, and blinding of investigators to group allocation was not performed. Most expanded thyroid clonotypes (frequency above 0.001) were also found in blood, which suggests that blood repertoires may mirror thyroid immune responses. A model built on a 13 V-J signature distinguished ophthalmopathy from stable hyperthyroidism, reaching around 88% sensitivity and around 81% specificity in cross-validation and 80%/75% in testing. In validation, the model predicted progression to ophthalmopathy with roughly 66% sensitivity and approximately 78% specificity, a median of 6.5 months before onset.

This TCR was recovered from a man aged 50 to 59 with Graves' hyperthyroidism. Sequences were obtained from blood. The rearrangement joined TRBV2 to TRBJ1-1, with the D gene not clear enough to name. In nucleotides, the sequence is TGTGCCAGCAGTGTTGAGTCTGGGGACACTGAAGCTTTCTTT. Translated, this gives CASSVESGDTEAFF.